This is a list of T cell receptor beta chains from one sample in a study of glioma-infiltrating T cells after dendritic cell vaccination. Profiling relied on immunoSEQ multiplex PCR, and the TCRdb table lists in-frame clones only, not all of them. The top ten hold roughly 2.3% of the sample, which has more than 30,000 clones, 85% to 95% seen once. This sample comprised blood, obtained before dendritic cell vaccination. These receptors were obtained from a human donor with glioblastoma. CDR3s include the opening cysteine and the closing phenylalanine or tryptophan. The D gene is left open where the match is weak. The listing skips clone size in some rows; elsewhere it reads once, few, many or a size class.

>TRBV18|TRBD1|TRBJ2-3|NA
TGTGCCAGCTCACCCGGACAGGCTAGCACAGATACGCAGTATTTT
CASSPGQASTDTQYF
>TRBV5-1|TRBD1|TRBJ2-4|NA
TGCGCCAGCAGCTCCCGACAGGGCGCCAAAAACATTCAGTACTTC
CASSSRQGAKNIQYF
>TRBV18|NA|TRBJ2-6|NA
TGTGCCAGCTCACCTCAGGGGAACAACGTCCTGACTTTC
CASSPQGNNVLTF
>TRBV6-1|NA|TRBJ1-3|NA
TGTGCCAGCAGTGTCTGGGAGGGAAACACCATATATTTT
CASSVWEGNTIYF
>TRBV6-1|NA|TRBJ1-5|NA
TGTGCCAGCAGTGAAATGGCAGGGGATCATCAGCCCCAGCATTTT
CASSEMAGDHQPQHF
>TRBV5-1|NA|TRBJ1-1|NA
TGCGCCAGCACTGAGCACGGCGGGTCTGAAGCTTTCTTT
CASTEHGGSEAFF
>TRBV18|TRBD1|TRBJ1-2|NA
TGTGCCAGCTCACCAGGGACAGGGGCGAACTATGGCTACACCTTC
CASSPGTGANYGYTF
>TRBV4-2|NA|TRBJ2-3|NA
TGTGCCAGCAGCCAAGATATCGTAGGCGGATATACGCAGTATTTT
CASSQDIVGGYTQYF
>TRBV11-2|TRBD2|TRBJ2-3|NA
TGTGCCAGCAGCTTTCGGGGACTAGCGGGGGGCACAGATACGCAGTATTTT
CASSFRGLAGGTDTQYF
>TRBV5-6|TRBD1|TRBJ2-7|NA
TGTGCCAGCAGCTTTTGGGACAGGGCCTACGAGCAGTACTTC
CASSFWDRAYEQYF
>TRBV10-3|NA|TRBJ1-3|NA
TGTGCCATCAGTGAGACAGCCAGGACTGGAAACACCATATATTTT
CAISETARTGNTIYF
>TRBV6-1|NA|TRBJ2-7|NA
TGTGCCAGCAGTGAACTGGGACACCGACGCTACGAGCAGTACTTC
CASSELGHRRYEQYF
>TRBV5-1|TRBD2|TRBJ2-3|NA
TGCGCCAGCAGTTATATACTAGCGGGGGGGCCGGGGACAGATACGCAGTATTTT
CASSYILAGGPGTDTQYF
>TRBV5-4|NA|TRBJ2-2|NA
TGTGCCAGCAGCTTGAATCAGGGTGCCGGGGAGCTGTTTTTT
CASSLNQGAGELFF
>TRBV7-4|TRBD2|TRBJ2-7|NA
TGTGCCAGCAGCCCACCGGGAGGCACCTGGGAGCAGTACTTC
CASSPPGGTWEQYF
>TRBV7-2|NA|TRBJ2-1|once
TGTGCCAGCAGCTTAGGTTCGGTCCCGGGTGGGGAGCAGTTCTTC
CASSLGSVPGGEQFF
>TRBV30|NA|TRBJ2-2|NA
TGTGCCTGGAGTTCCCTCGGGGAGCTGTTTTTT
CAWSSLGELFF
>TRBV5-6|TRBD2|TRBJ2-5|NA
TGTGCCAGCAGCTTTAGCGGGGGGGCGTATGAGACCCAGTACTTC
CASSFSGGAYETQYF
>TRBV7-8|TRBD1|TRBJ2-5|once
TGTGCCAGCAGCTTCGAGCGGGGGACAGGGGGCCAACAGCAGTACTTC
CASSFERGTGGQQQYF
>TRBV5-6|TRBD2|TRBJ2-5|NA
TGTGCCAGCAGCTTGGGACTAGCGATTGGGGGTGAACAGACCCAGTACTTC
CASSLGLAIGGEQTQYF
>TRBV29-1|TRBD1|TRBJ2-5|once
TGCAGCGTACTCAGGGGGGAGACCCAGTACTTC
CSVLRGETQYF
>TRBV18|NA|TRBJ1-1|NA
TGTGCCAGCTCACCTTGGGGAGGGGATGTGACGGAAGCTTTCTTT
CASSPWGGDVTEAFF
>TRBV10-1|TRBD1|TRBJ1-1|NA
TGCGCCAGCAGCCGCGGACAGGGGGCCGTTCAAGCTTTCTTT
CASSRGQGAVQAFF
>TRBV5-8|TRBD1|TRBJ2-4|NA
TGTGCCAGCAGCTCCTCCAAAATAACAGGGGCGCAGTCAAATCAGTACTTC
CASSSSKITGAQSNQYF
>TRBV7-8|NA|TRBJ1-4|NA
TGTGCCAGCAGCAAAGTCGGGTACGAAAAACTGTTTTTT
CASSKVGYEKLFF
>TRBV9|TRBD2|TRBJ2-1|NA
TGTGCCAGCAGCGTCGCGGGGGGGCCGTACAATGAGCAGTTCTTC
CASSVAGGPYNEQFF
>TRBV15|TRBD2|TRBJ2-5|NA
TGTGCCACCAGCAGACCGGGACTAGGAAGGGAGACCCAGTACTTC
CATSRPGLGRETQYF
>TRBV30|NA|TRBJ2-5|once
TGTGCCTGGAGCAGCCCGTCCGTTTTATCGGGGCCAGGGGTCGAGACCCAGTACTTC
CAWSSPSVLSGPGVETQYF
>TRBV27|TRBD1|TRBJ1-4|once
TGTGCCAGCACCACCCTCGGGACAGGGGAGGAAAAACTGTTTTTT
CASTTLGTGEEKLFF
>TRBV11-3|NA|TRBJ2-7|NA
TGTGCCAGCAGCTTAGTCCGGGACTACGAGCAGTACTTC
CASSLVRDYEQYF
>TRBV6-1|TRBD1|TRBJ2-7|NA
TGTGCCAGCACCGGAAACAGGGGCGAGCAGTACTTC
CASTGNRGEQYF
>TRBV6-1|TRBD1|TRBJ1-2|NA
TGTGCCAGCAGTGGACAGGGGGTCCCATATGGCTACACCTTC
CASSGQGVPYGYTF
>TRBV6-6|NA|TRBJ2-5|few
TGTGCCAGCAGTTACTCCGGCGGGTCCTCCCAAGAGACCCAGTACTTC
CASSYSGGSSQETQYF